The rows below give T cell receptor beta chains drawn from one sample of a study of T-cell reconstitution after alpha-beta-depleted transplantation in children. From the PCR reads, TCRdb called clonotypes with MiXCR, one entry per CDR3 protein. The sample lists more than 15,000 distinct CDR3 sequences, approximately 13% occurring once. The sequencing here drew on PBMCs, mostly from graft donor cells, taken 180 days after TCRalphabeta/CD19-depleted stem cell transplant. The receptors originated from a boy in the first two years of life who had a stem cell transplant for Wiskott-Aldrich syndrome, so the T cells may come from the graft donor. The CDR3 runs from the conserved cysteine through the conserved F or W. Fields, in order: J gene, D gene, V gene, CDR3 length, clone size, CDR3 protein, CDR3 DNA. A D gene is named only where the DNA matches it firmly. Expanded clones get a size class; other rows say once, few or many, or leave the size out.

j_gene: TRBJ1-1; d_gene: -; v_gene: TRBV7-9; len: 13; abundance: many; CDR3aa: CASSLVQADEAFF; CDR3nt: TGTGCCAGCAGCTTAGTGCAGGCGGATGAAGCTTTCTTT
j_gene: TRBJ2-1; d_gene: TRBD2; v_gene: TRBV12-3/TRBV12-4; len: 16; abundance: many; CDR3aa: CASSPEPSGIFNEQFF; CDR3nt: TGTGCCAGCAGTCCCGAGCCTAGCGGGATTTTCAATGAGCAGTTCTTC
j_gene: TRBJ2-1; d_gene: TRBD2; v_gene: TRBV20-1; len: 14; abundance: -; CDR3aa: CSARDLTSGDEQFF; CDR3nt: TGCAGTGCTAGAGATCTGACTAGCGGCGATGAGCAGTTCTTC
j_gene: TRBJ1-4; d_gene: TRBD1; v_gene: TRBV7-2; len: 18; abundance: many; CDR3aa: CASSFPGGGETTNEKLFF; CDR3nt: TGTGCCAGCAGCTTCCCAGGGGGGGGGGAAACAACTAATGAAAAACTGTTTTTT
j_gene: TRBJ2-5; d_gene: TRBD2; v_gene: TRBV28; len: 13; abundance: few; CDR3aa: CASTPSGRETQYF; CDR3nt: TGTGCCAGCACCCCTAGCGGGAGGGAGACCCAGTACTTC
j_gene: TRBJ2-1; d_gene: -; v_gene: TRBV7-9; len: 15; abundance: -; CDR3aa: CASSSRDALFNEQFF; CDR3nt: TGTGCCAGCAGCAGCCGGGACGCTTTATTCAATGAGCAGTTCTTC
j_gene: TRBJ2-3; d_gene: -; v_gene: TRBV29-1; len: 12; abundance: large; CDR3aa: CSVDEGTDTQYF; CDR3nt: TGCAGCGTTGACGAGGGAACAGATACGCAGTATTTT
j_gene: TRBJ2-7; d_gene: -; v_gene: TRBV6-1; len: 19; abundance: few; CDR3aa: CASSPDSTGLRAWVYEQYF; CDR3nt: TGTGCCAGCAGCCCGGATTCCACAGGGCTCAGGGCTTGGGTCTACGAGCAGTACTTC
j_gene: TRBJ2-5; d_gene: -; v_gene: TRBV10-2; len: 16; abundance: -; CDR3aa: CASSFYIRDQRETQYF; CDR3nt: TGCGCCAGCAGTTTTTATATCCGGGACCAGCGTGAGACCCAGTACTTC
j_gene: TRBJ1-2; d_gene: -; v_gene: TRBV5-1; len: 14; abundance: many; CDR3aa: CASSSDTTLYGYTF; CDR3nt: TGCGCCAGCAGCTCTGACACGACCCTCTATGGCTACACCTTC
j_gene: TRBJ1-1; d_gene: -; v_gene: TRBV29-1; len: 14; abundance: many; CDR3aa: CSVEDGGIDTEAFF; CDR3nt: TGCAGCGTTGAAGACGGAGGTATAGACACTGAAGCTTTCTTT
j_gene: TRBJ1-2; d_gene: -; v_gene: TRBV7-2; len: 18; abundance: few; CDR3aa: CASSLAQFVGLRGYGYTF; CDR3nt: TGTGCCAGCAGCTTAGCGCAATTCGTCGGGTTAAGAGGCTATGGCTACACCTTC
j_gene: TRBJ1-2; d_gene: TRBD1; v_gene: TRBV10-3; len: 16; abundance: -; CDR3aa: CAISELGQGAHYGYTF; CDR3nt: TGTGCCATCAGTGAGTTGGGACAGGGGGCGCATTATGGCTACACCTTC
j_gene: TRBJ2-3; d_gene: TRBD2; v_gene: TRBV7-6; len: 15; abundance: many; CDR3aa: CASSTGLAGTDTQYF; CDR3nt: TGTGCCAGCAGCACAGGACTAGCGGGCACAGATACGCAGTATTTT
j_gene: TRBJ1-1; d_gene: -; v_gene: TRBV18; len: 15; abundance: -; CDR3aa: CASSPIESGGTEAFF; CDR3nt: TGTGCCAGCTCACCTATAGAATCTGGAGGGACTGAAGCTTTCTTT
j_gene: TRBJ1-3; d_gene: -; v_gene: TRBV13; len: 16; abundance: -; CDR3aa: CASSPLGARSGNTIYF; CDR3nt: TGTGCCAGCAGCCCCCTCGGGGCACGTTCTGGAAACACCATATATTTT
j_gene: TRBJ2-1; d_gene: -; v_gene: TRBV9; len: 15; abundance: once; CDR3aa: CASGAQQGIYNEQFF; CDR3nt: TGTGCCAGCGGTGCTCAACAGGGTATTTACAATGAGCAGTTCTTC
j_gene: TRBJ1-5; d_gene: -; v_gene: TRBV20-1; len: 13; abundance: -; CDR3aa: CSALRRNNQPQHF; CDR3nt: TGCAGTGCTCTCCGACGGAACAATCAGCCCCAGCATTTT
j_gene: TRBJ2-7; d_gene: -; v_gene: TRBV7-9; len: 13; abundance: many; CDR3aa: CASRTGPTYEQYF; CDR3nt: TGTGCCAGCAGGACTGGGCCAACCTACGAGCAGTACTTC
j_gene: TRBJ2-3; d_gene: TRBD2; v_gene: TRBV12-3/TRBV12-4; len: 15; abundance: few; CDR3aa: CASSQASGSTDTQYF; CDR3nt: TGTGCCAGCAGCCAAGCTAGCGGCAGCACAGATACGCAGTATTTT
j_gene: TRBJ2-2; d_gene: -; v_gene: TRBV20-1; len: 14; abundance: many; CDR3aa: CSASDAVHTGELFF; CDR3nt: TGCAGTGCTTCAGACGCCGTCCACACCGGGGAGCTGTTTTTT
j_gene: TRBJ2-7; d_gene: -; v_gene: TRBV7-8; len: 14; abundance: medium-sized; CDR3aa: CASSLLAAGYEQYF; CDR3nt: TGTGCCAGCAGCCTCTTAGCAGCGGGCTACGAGCAGTACTTC
j_gene: TRBJ2-5; d_gene: -; v_gene: TRBV18; len: 13; abundance: many; CDR3aa: CASSPLSQETQYF; CDR3nt: TGTGCCAGCTCACCGCTGAGTCAAGAGACCCAGTACTTC
j_gene: TRBJ2-3; d_gene: -; v_gene: TRBV5-1; len: 16; abundance: few; CDR3aa: CASSLQPGIGTDTQYF; CDR3nt: TGCGCCAGCAGCCTCCAACCGGGCATTGGGACAGATACGCAGTATTTT
j_gene: TRBJ2-4; d_gene: TRBD1; v_gene: TRBV20-1; len: 13; abundance: many; CDR3aa: CSASDRAKNIQYF; CDR3nt: TGCAGTGCCTCGGACAGGGCTAAAAACATTCAGTACTTC
j_gene: TRBJ2-7; d_gene: TRBD1; v_gene: TRBV28; len: 13; abundance: many; CDR3aa: CASHTGGSYEQYF; CDR3nt: TGTGCCAGTCATACAGGGGGCTCCTACGAGCAGTACTTC
j_gene: TRBJ1-1; d_gene: TRBD1; v_gene: TRBV13; len: 14; abundance: many; CDR3aa: CASSFGTGATEAFF; CDR3nt: TGTGCCAGCAGCTTCGGGACAGGGGCCACTGAAGCTTTCTTT
j_gene: TRBJ1-2; d_gene: -; v_gene: TRBV5-6; len: 12; abundance: few; CDR3aa: CASSAGNYGYTF; CDR3nt: TGTGCCAGCAGCGCAGGAAACTATGGCTACACCTTC
j_gene: TRBJ2-7; d_gene: -; v_gene: TRBV20-1; len: 12; abundance: many; CDR3aa: CSASKYDYEQYF; CDR3nt: TGCAGTGCTAGTAAGTACGACTACGAGCAGTACTTC
j_gene: TRBJ2-7; d_gene: -; v_gene: TRBV20-1; len: 17; abundance: many; CDR3aa: CSAEYPQPGPITYEQYF; CDR3nt: TGCAGTGCAGAATATCCCCAGCCAGGGCCTATTACCTACGAGCAGTACTTC
j_gene: TRBJ2-1; d_gene: TRBD2; v_gene: TRBV18; len: 16; abundance: many; CDR3aa: CASSPPGLAAYNEQFF; CDR3nt: TGTGCCAGCTCACCACCGGGACTAGCGGCCTACAATGAGCAGTTCTTC
j_gene: TRBJ2-3; d_gene: -; v_gene: TRBV5-1; len: 14; abundance: few; CDR3aa: CASSLDTASDTQYF; CDR3nt: TGCGCCAGCAGCTTGGACACGGCTTCAGATACGCAGTATTTT
j_gene: TRBJ2-7; d_gene: -; v_gene: TRBV5-5; len: 16; abundance: few; CDR3aa: CASSLDWGPLLYEQYF; CDR3nt: TGTGCCAGCAGCTTGGACTGGGGCCCTTTACTCTACGAGCAGTACTTC
j_gene: TRBJ2-5; d_gene: TRBD1; v_gene: TRBV5-1; len: 15; abundance: many; CDR3aa: CASSATTGDQGSQYF; CDR3nt: TGCGCCAGCAGCGCCACGACAGGGGATCAAGGGTCCCAGTACTTC
j_gene: TRBJ2-3; d_gene: -; v_gene: TRBV12-3/TRBV12-4; len: 13; abundance: -; CDR3aa: CATRKGSTDTQYF; CDR3nt: TGTGCCACCCGGAAGGGTAGCACAGATACGCAGTATTTT
j_gene: TRBJ1-6; d_gene: -; v_gene: TRBV13; len: 19; abundance: many; CDR3aa: CASSLVRWRVRSRKSPLHF; CDR3nt: TGTGCCAGCAGCTTAGTGAGGTGGCGGGTAAGATCCCGAAAATCACCCCTCCACTTT
j_gene: TRBJ2-5; d_gene: TRBD2; v_gene: TRBV18; len: 15; abundance: many; CDR3aa: CASSPYLADQETQYF; CDR3nt: TGTGCCAGCTCACCTTACCTAGCGGATCAAGAGACCCAGTACTTC
j_gene: TRBJ1-2; d_gene: TRBD1; v_gene: TRBV20-1; len: 13; abundance: many; CDR3aa: CSARTGTGHGYTF; CDR3nt: TGCAGTGCTAGGACCGGGACAGGTCATGGCTACACCTTC
j_gene: TRBJ1-1; d_gene: -; v_gene: TRBV6-6; len: 12; abundance: few; CDR3aa: CASSYSNTEAFF; CDR3nt: TGTGCCAGCAGTTACTCGAACACTGAAGCTTTCTTT
j_gene: TRBJ2-1; d_gene: -; v_gene: TRBV10-3; len: 14; abundance: -; CDR3aa: CAIRYSSSYNEQFF; CDR3nt: TGTGCCATCCGATACTCCAGCTCCTACAATGAGCAGTTCTTC
j_gene: TRBJ2-1; d_gene: -; v_gene: TRBV5-1; len: 14; abundance: -; CDR3aa: CASSLGQADNEQFF; CDR3nt: TGCGCCAGCAGCTTGGGACAGGCAGACAATGAGCAGTTCTTC
j_gene: TRBJ2-7; d_gene: TRBD2; v_gene: TRBV20-1; len: 13; abundance: few; CDR3aa: CSAVAGGPGEQYF; CDR3nt: TGCAGTGCTGTAGCGGGAGGGCCAGGGGAGCAGTACTTC
j_gene: TRBJ2-2; d_gene: -; v_gene: TRBV7-7; len: 15; abundance: -; CDR3aa: CASSSAAANTGELFF; CDR3nt: TGTGCCAGCAGCTCCGCCGCAGCCAACACCGGGGAGCTGTTTTTT
j_gene: TRBJ2-3; d_gene: -; v_gene: TRBV10-2; len: 16; abundance: few; CDR3aa: CASSASRSASTDTQYF; CDR3nt: TGCGCCAGCAGTGCATCTAGGAGCGCTAGCACAGATACGCAGTATTTT
j_gene: TRBJ1-2; d_gene: -; v_gene: TRBV5-1; len: 13; abundance: many; CDR3aa: CASSPGGEYGYTF; CDR3nt: TGCGCCAGCAGCCCAGGAGGGGAATATGGCTACACCTTC
j_gene: TRBJ2-1; d_gene: TRBD2; v_gene: TRBV20-1; len: 12; abundance: many; CDR3aa: CSASRLAGEQFF; CDR3nt: TGCAGTGCTTCCCGACTAGCGGGTGAGCAGTTCTTC
j_gene: TRBJ2-3; d_gene: -; v_gene: TRBV7-9; len: 14; abundance: many; CDR3aa: CASSWGGGTDTQYF; CDR3nt: TGTGCCAGCAGCTGGGGGGGCGGGACAGATACGCAGTATTTT
j_gene: TRBJ2-1; d_gene: -; v_gene: TRBV24-1; len: 13; abundance: -; CDR3aa: CATSETRDDEQFF; CDR3nt: TGTGCCACCAGTGAGACCCGGGACGATGAGCAGTTCTTC